The source of this T cell receptor beta chain is a study of neurological immune-mediated disorders. This clonotype ranks as medium-sized (0.01 to 0.1%). TCRdb called the 5' RACE reads again in MiXCR, with one record for every CDR3 protein. The repertoire includes 45,000 to 65,000 distinct CDR3 sequences, around 4.4% of them detected once, and 2.9% sits in the top ten. Unmatched junction bases numbered 5, after V lost 6 bases and J lost 10 bases. The CDR3 is 14 amino acids. This rearrangement joins TRBV12-3 or TRBV12-4 to TRBJ1-6; 11 positions match TRBD1. Material: PBMCs. The TCR was taken from a man aged 50-60 years with multiple sclerosis. CDR3 DNA sequence: TGTGCCAGCAGCAGGACAGGGGGCGGGTCACCCCTCCACTTT. It codes for CASSRTGGGSPLHF.